This T cell receptor (beta chain) was identified during a study of T cells in narcolepsy. Study-wide points: Autoreactive clonotypes reportedly recurred in blood of same and different patients, not controls. Autoreactive HCRT-specific and TRIB2-specific clonotypes were marked in same-patient CSF-versus-blood CD4+ comparisons.

Germline V gives CDR1 SGHKS, CDR2 YYEKEE (reference sequence). The CDR3 has 13 residues. Trimming cost V 3 bases and J 2 bases, with 5 bases left between them. The protocol was immunoSEQ multiplex PCR, while the TCRdb copy is restricted to in-frame clones and leaves out a portion. This table has roughly 27,000 clones, roughly 86% appearing once. This clone was seen just once. The antigen remains undetermined. This sequence joins TRBV5-5 and TRBJ2-2, with no clear D. This sequence originates from a human donor with narcolepsy. The sample was CD45RA- memory CD4+ T cells from PBMCs. CDR3 bases: TGTGCCAGCAGCTCTCAAAACACCGGGGAGCTGTTTTTT. It specifies CASSSQNTGELFF.